The rows below give T cell receptor beta chains drawn from one sample of a study of shared clonotypes between healthy human individuals. The protocol was immunoSEQ multiplex PCR, while the TCRdb copy is restricted to in-frame clones and leaves out a portion. The data hold a few hundred thousand clones, with around 97% observed a single time. Material for sequencing was naive CD4+ T cells sorted from blood. The source of these receptors is a woman in her thirties in good health. Both conserved end residues are part of each CDR3. Fields, in order: clone size, V gene, J gene, CDR3 protein. Clone size is not always given. Where it is, it says once, few, many or a class for expanded clones.

-	TRBV1	TRBJ2-3	CTSSQGLAGFTDTQYF
-	TRBV5-1	TRBJ2-1	CASSPGASLWNEQFF
-	TRBV6-5	TRBJ2-2	CASSYSPGQGAGELFF
-	TRBV4-2	TRBJ2-3	CASSQSGRSSGITDTQYF
-	TRBV6-1	TRBJ1-1	CASSEATGHMNTEAFF
-	TRBV5-4	TRBJ2-1	CASSQTSGTTSEQFF
once	TRBV30	TRBJ2-7	CAWSLYRTSGRAYEQYF
-	TRBV7-8	TRBJ1-1	CASSLNTEAFF
-	TRBV28	TRBJ2-7	CASTLGGFEQYF
-	TRBV19	TRBJ2-1	CASSTLGGTGRDEQFF
-	TRBV29-1	TRBJ2-5	CSVPGQEETQYF
-	TRBV27	TRBJ1-4	CASGIQGGNEKLFF
-	TRBV6-6	TRBJ2-5	CASSYLKETQYF
-	TRBV5-1	TRBJ2-1	CASSYSWGYNEQFF
-	TRBV15	TRBJ2-5	CATSRGFQHPQGETQYF
-	TRBV5-8	TRBJ1-5	CASSGRGYSNQPQHF
-	TRBV6-1	TRBJ2-3	CASSEAGGGTDTQYF
-	TRBV10-3	TRBJ2-7	CAISESFTNHEQYF
-	TRBV27	TRBJ2-1	CASSFTGGLAGGSRIF
-	TRBV7-6	TRBJ2-2	CASSLADLASGELFF
-	TRBV5-1	TRBJ2-5	CASNRLAGIGETQYF
-	TRBV28	TRBJ1-5	CASQNPGPNNQPQHF
-	TRBV5-1	TRBJ1-4	CASSMTGDTNEKLFF
-	TRBV6-1	TRBJ1-1	CASSRRHSGNTEAFF
-	TRBV19	TRBJ1-5	CASRPRTDYNQPQHF
-	TRBV6-1	TRBJ2-2	CASSQQGNTGELFF
few	TRBV10-1	TRBJ2-2	CASSSTSGITGELFF
-	TRBV7-2	TRBJ1-1	CASSLDLNTEAFF
-	TRBV7-2	TRBJ2-7	CASSLLAGAPYEQYF
-	TRBV27	TRBJ2-7	CVIRGTYEQYF
-	TRBV2	TRBJ2-1	CASTGLAGGTYNEQFF
once	TRBV5-6	TRBJ1-2	CASSYRGNGYTF
-	TRBV28	TRBJ2-3	CASSLFPDTQYF
-	TRBV4-1	TRBJ2-5	CASSQVQAGGPKTQYF
-	TRBV4-1	TRBJ1-4	CASSQGAGQGYEKLFF
-	TRBV18	TRBJ2-7	CASSPAAMAGGSTTSGTYEQYF
-	TRBV10-3	TRBJ2-1	CAISLAAYNEQFF
-	TRBV2	TRBJ1-1	CASSVRGRTEAFF
-	TRBV29-1	TRBJ1-2	CSVVAGDGYTF
-	TRBV10-1	TRBJ2-1	CASSEGPGGHEQFF
-	TRBV4-1	TRBJ1-4	CASSRVATNEKLFF